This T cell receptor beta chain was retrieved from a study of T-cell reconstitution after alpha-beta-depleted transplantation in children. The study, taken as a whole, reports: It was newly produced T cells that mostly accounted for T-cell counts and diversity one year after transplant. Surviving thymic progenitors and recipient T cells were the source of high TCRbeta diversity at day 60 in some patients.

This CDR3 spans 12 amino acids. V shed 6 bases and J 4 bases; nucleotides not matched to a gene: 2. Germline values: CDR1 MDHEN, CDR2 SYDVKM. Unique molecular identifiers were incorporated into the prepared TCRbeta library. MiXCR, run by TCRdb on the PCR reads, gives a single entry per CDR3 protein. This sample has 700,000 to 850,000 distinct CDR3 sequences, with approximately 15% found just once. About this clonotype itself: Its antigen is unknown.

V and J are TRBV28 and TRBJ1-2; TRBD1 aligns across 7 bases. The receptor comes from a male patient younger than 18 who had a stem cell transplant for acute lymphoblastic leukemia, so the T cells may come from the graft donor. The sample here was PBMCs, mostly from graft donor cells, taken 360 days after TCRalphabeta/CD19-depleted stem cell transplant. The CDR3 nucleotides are TGTGCCAGCAGGACAGGGACCTATGGCTACACCTTC. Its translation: CASRTGTYGYTF.